What follows describes a single T cell receptor (beta chain). Its specificity is unknown. With 5 bases removed from V and 3 bases from J, the gap between germline ends came to 13 bases. CDR1 and CDR2 from the germline V gene are MNHNS and SASEGT. The CDR3 is 14 residues long. This record comes from a study of lymphopenia after photon versus proton radiotherapy. Whole-study findings and limits: Photon-treated patients lost naive T cells and TCR diversity; proton-treated stayed stable. Survival link was tested only in deceased patients; proton benefit remains a possibility. In patients who died, overall survival fell as post-nadir TCR diversity dropped more. Post-nadir diversity loss with photons came from oligoclonal expansion, particularly CD8+ Temra cells.

Produced via immunoSEQ multiplex PCR; TCRdb's table is partial and in-frame only. The sample shows about 24,000 clones, approximately 88% of them seen only once. V usage is TRBV6-1 and J usage is TRBJ2-5; D unresolved. The TCR sequence derives from a man aged 40-49 years with gastric cancer. The source material was peripheral blood, sampled from a patient treated with photon-based radiotherapy. The CDR3 DNA sequence: TGTGCCAGCAGTCGGAGTAGGGTGGAAGAGACCCAGTACTTC. This encodes CASSRSRVEETQYF.